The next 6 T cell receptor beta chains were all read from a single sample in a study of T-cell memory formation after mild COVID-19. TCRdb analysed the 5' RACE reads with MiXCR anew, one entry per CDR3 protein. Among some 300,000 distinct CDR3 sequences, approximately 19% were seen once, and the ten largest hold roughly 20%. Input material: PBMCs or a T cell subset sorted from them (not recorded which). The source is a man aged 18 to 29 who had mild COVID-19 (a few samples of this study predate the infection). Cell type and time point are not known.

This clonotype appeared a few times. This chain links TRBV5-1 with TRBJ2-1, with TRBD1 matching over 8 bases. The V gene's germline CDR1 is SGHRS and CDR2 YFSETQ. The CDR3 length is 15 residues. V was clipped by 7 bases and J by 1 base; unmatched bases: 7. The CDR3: CASGLTGESYNEQFF. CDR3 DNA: TGCGCCAGCGGACTGACAGGGGAGTCCTACAATGAGCAGTTCTTC.

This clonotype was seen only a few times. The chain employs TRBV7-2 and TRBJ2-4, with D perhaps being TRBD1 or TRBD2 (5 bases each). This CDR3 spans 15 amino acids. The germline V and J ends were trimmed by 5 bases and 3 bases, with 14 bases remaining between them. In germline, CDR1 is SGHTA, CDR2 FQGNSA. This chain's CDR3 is CASSIRVRGKNIQYF. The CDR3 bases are TGTGCCAGCAGCATCAGGGTGAGGGGCAAAAACATTCAGTACTTC.

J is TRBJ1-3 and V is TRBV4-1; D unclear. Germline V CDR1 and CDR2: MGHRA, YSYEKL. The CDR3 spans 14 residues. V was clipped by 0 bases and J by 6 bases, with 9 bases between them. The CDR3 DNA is TGCGCCAGCAGCCAAGATCCCCACGCAAACACCATATATTTT. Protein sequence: CASSQDPHANTIYF.

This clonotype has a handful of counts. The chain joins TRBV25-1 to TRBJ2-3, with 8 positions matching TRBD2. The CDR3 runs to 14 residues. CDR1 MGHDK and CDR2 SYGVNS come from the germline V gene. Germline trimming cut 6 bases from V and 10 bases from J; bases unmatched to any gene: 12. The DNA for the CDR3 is TGTGCCAGCAGGAGGGCGGGGACTAGTCCTGCGCAGTATTTT. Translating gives CASRRAGTSPAQYF.

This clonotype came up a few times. CDR3 amino acids: CASSMQGTLYEQYF. DNA for the CDR3: TGTGCCAGCAGTATGCAGGGGACACTCTACGAGCAGTACTTC. The genes are TRBV6-4 and TRBJ2-7, with D perhaps matching TRBD1 (6 bases). Trimming shortened V by 5 bases and J by 3 bases, and 14 bases separated the two germline ends. There are 14 residues in the CDR3. Germline loops: CDR1 MRHNA, CDR2 SNTAGT.

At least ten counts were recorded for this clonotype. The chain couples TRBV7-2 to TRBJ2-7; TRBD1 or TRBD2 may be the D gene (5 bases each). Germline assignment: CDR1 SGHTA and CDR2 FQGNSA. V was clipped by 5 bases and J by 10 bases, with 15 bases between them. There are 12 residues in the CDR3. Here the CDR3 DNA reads TGTGCCAGCAGCCAAGCAGGGACCCGACAGTACTTC. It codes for CASSQAGTRQYF. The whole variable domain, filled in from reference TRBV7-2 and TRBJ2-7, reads GAGVSQSPSNKVTEKGKDVELRCDPISGHTALYWYRQSLGQGLEFLIYFQGNSAPDKSGLPSDRFSAERTGGSVSTLTIQRTQQEDSAVYLCASSQAGTRQYFGPGTRLTVT.